This T cell receptor beta chain appears in the sequencing data of a study of T-cell memory formation after mild COVID-19 (dated by TCRdb to 2020 to 2022). Study-level background: TCR sequence clusters from the two donors were largely donor specific. In two donors, T-cell clones that expanded and contracted after mild COVID-19 were followed by sequencing TCRalpha and TCRbeta repertoires longitudinally. The cohort comprised two young, previously healthy adult volunteers, one female and one male. The full study reports these points: The detection of some responding clones in pre-infection memory suggests that pre-existing cross-reactive memory T cells joined the SARS-CoV-2 response. Clones that contracted from day 15 to 85 showed balanced CD4/CD8 phenotypes, whereas a second wave of clones that expanded from day 15 to 37 leaned towards CD4+. The second-wave clones that peaked on day 37 were not confirmed to be SARS-CoV-2 specific. Contracting CD4+ clones were found mainly in CM and EM memory subsets, while CD8+ clones were enriched in EMRA. The study included only a couple of mild cases, and larger cohorts that include severe cases with pre-infection samples were judged to be necessary.

This clonotype was counted ten times or more. Its antigen is currently not known. No much larger clone exists at a distance of one base, and base qualities are not known. Sequenced using an Illumina NovaSeq 6000. TCRalpha and TCRbeta cDNA libraries were built by 5'RACE with constant-segment primers, adding sample barcodes and unique molecular identifiers. Trizol reagent was used to extract RNA from every sample. Library amplification was performed in two PCR steps, and a second sample barcode and Illumina TruSeq adapters were introduced in the second step. Libraries were sequenced on an Illumina NovaSeq with 2 x 150 bp paired-end reads. From the authors' description of their analysis: Demultiplexing of reads and collapsing into UMI-guided consensus sequences were performed with migec v1.2.7. Using mixcr v2.1.11, the UMI consensuses were aligned to TRA and TRB V and J templates and assembled into clonotypes. Clonotypes were classified as expanded or contracted when called significant by both edgeR and NoisET, with noise models trained on biological replicates. For edgeR calls, the cutoffs were a false discovery rate-adjusted p below 0.01 and a log2 fold-change threshold of 1. PCA with hierarchical clustering of max-normalized trajectories of the 1000 most abundant clonotypes was used as exploratory dynamics analysis. Each responding clone was given a CD4 or CD8 phenotype based on the CD4+ and CD8+ repertoires, which had been sequenced separately. The public reads were reprocessed in TCRdb via fastp at Q25 and MiXCR, keeping in-frame beta chains. Rows matching on CDR3 protein sequence are summarized as one entry with the most common DNA and genes. TCRdb's processing, not the authors' own work, is the source of the V and J calls. The sample table records about 610,000 distinct CDR3 sequences; around 15% of these occur just once. The leading ten clones occupy roughly 7.7% of the sample.

PBMCs were isolated by Ficoll-Paque density gradient centrifugation. Spanning cysteine to phenylalanine, the CDR3 consists of 15 amino acids. Just CDR3 DNA is preserved here, 45 bases in frame from base 1. From the germline V gene, CDR1 is SNHLY and CDR2 is FYNNEI. V has 5 bases trimmed and J has 2 bases trimmed; junction bases matching no gene number 6. Sequencing used PBMCs or a T cell subset sorted from them (not recorded which). This TCR was recovered from an adult woman who had mild COVID-19 (a few samples of this study predate the infection). The sample titles of this study are shuffled in the database, so cell type and time point are left out; the donor was told from shared clones. The chain uses TRBV2 and TRBJ2-3, with 8 central nucleotides matching TRBD1. The DNA is TGTGCCAGCAGTCTGGACAGGGCCGACACAGATACGCAGTATTTT. Translated, this gives CASSLDRADTDTQYF.